A selection of T cell receptor beta chains follows, all from one sample in a study of cytomegalovirus exposure and HLA in healthy donors. Clones were sequenced by immunoSEQ multiplex PCR, and TCRdb holds only the in-frame ones, with some missing. In the table there are tens of thousands of clones, under 85% of which are singletons. Sequencing was done on a sample of PBMCs. These receptors were obtained from a woman aged 25-40 years in good health and CMV-seronegative. The CDR3 runs from the conserved cysteine through the conserved F or W. A D gene is named only where the DNA matches it firmly. The size of a clone is reported for some rows only, either as once, few or many, or as a class for expanded clones.

J gene: TRBJ1-5; V gene: TRBV19; D gene: -; clone size: once; CDR3 protein: CASRRRPQPQHF; CDR3 DNA: TGTGCCAGTAGGAGGCGGCCCCAGCCCCAGCATTTT
J gene: TRBJ2-5; V gene: TRBV4-2; D gene: -; clone size: once; CDR3 protein: CASSQDSQKETQYF; CDR3 DNA: TGTGCCAGCAGCCAAGATTCCCAGAAAGAGACCCAGTACTTC
J gene: TRBJ1-3; V gene: TRBV5-1; D gene: -; clone size: -; CDR3 protein: CASSSGTEGNTIYF; CDR3 DNA: TGCGCCAGCAGCTCCGGGACTGAAGGAAACACCATATATTTT
J gene: TRBJ1-1; V gene: TRBV5-6; D gene: -; clone size: -; CDR3 protein: CASSDLGQNTEAFF; CDR3 DNA: TGTGCCAGCAGCGATTTAGGACAGAACACTGAAGCTTTCTTT
J gene: TRBJ1-4; V gene: TRBV5-1; D gene: -; clone size: few; CDR3 protein: CASSLGWGDEKLFF; CDR3 DNA: TGCGCCAGCAGCTTGGGGTGGGGAGATGAAAAACTGTTTTTT
J gene: TRBJ1-3; V gene: TRBV18; D gene: -; clone size: -; CDR3 protein: CASSPIRDSGSTIYF; CDR3 DNA: TGTGCCAGCTCACCGATAAGGGACTCGGGATCTACCATATATTTT
J gene: TRBJ2-7; V gene: TRBV30; D gene: TRBD1; clone size: -; CDR3 protein: CATSGQGSYEQYF; CDR3 DNA: TGTGCCACCTCGGGACAGGGCTCCTACGAGCAGTACTTC
J gene: TRBJ1-5; V gene: TRBV18; D gene: -; clone size: once; CDR3 protein: CASSVDSYSNQPQHF; CDR3 DNA: TGTGCCAGCTCGGTCGACAGCTATAGCAATCAGCCCCAGCATTTT
J gene: TRBJ1-2; V gene: TRBV6-6; D gene: -; clone size: -; CDR3 protein: CASSLGRDYGYTF; CDR3 DNA: TGTGCCAGCAGTCTAGGGAGGGACTATGGCTACACCTTC
J gene: TRBJ2-3; V gene: TRBV27; D gene: -; clone size: -; CDR3 protein: CASSVLGGSTDTQYF; CDR3 DNA: TGTGCCAGCAGTGTTTTAGGGGGAAGCACAGATACGCAGTATTTT
J gene: TRBJ2-4; V gene: TRBV19; D gene: TRBD2; clone size: -; CDR3 protein: CASSIAKQGGQGSKNIQYF; CDR3 DNA: TGTGCCAGTAGTATAGCGAAGCAGGGAGGGCAAGGATCCAAAAACATTCAGTACTTC
J gene: TRBJ2-7; V gene: TRBV6-5; D gene: TRBD1; clone size: medium-sized; CDR3 protein: CASSPGTGNYEQYF; CDR3 DNA: TGTGCCAGCAGCCCCGGGACAGGCAACTACGAGCAGTACTTC
J gene: TRBJ1-6; V gene: TRBV30; D gene: -; clone size: -; CDR3 protein: CASQGKSGSPLHF; CDR3 DNA: TGTGCCTCGCAGGGGAAATCGGGTTCACCCCTCCACTTT
J gene: TRBJ1-4; V gene: TRBV25-1; D gene: -; clone size: once; CDR3 protein: CASSELQGKKLFF; CDR3 DNA: TGTGCCAGCAGTGAATTGCAGGGAAAAAAACTGTTTTTT
J gene: TRBJ2-1; V gene: TRBV25-1; D gene: TRBD1; clone size: -; CDR3 protein: CASTPVGDRAYNEQFF; CDR3 DNA: TGTGCCAGCACCCCTGTCGGGGACAGGGCCTACAATGAGCAGTTCTTC
J gene: TRBJ1-4; V gene: TRBV27; D gene: -; clone size: -; CDR3 protein: CASSLVRDNEKLFF; CDR3 DNA: TGTGCCAGCAGTTTGGTCAGGGATAATGAAAAACTGTTTTTT
J gene: TRBJ1-2; V gene: TRBV5-5; D gene: -; clone size: -; CDR3 protein: CASSFRQASNYGYTF; CDR3 DNA: TGTGCCAGCAGCTTCCGACAGGCCTCTAACTATGGCTACACCTTC
J gene: TRBJ1-5; V gene: TRBV18; D gene: -; clone size: -; CDR3 protein: CASSQWGRQPQHF; CDR3 DNA: TGTGCCAGCTCCCAATGGGGCAGACAGCCCCAGCATTTT
J gene: TRBJ2-1; V gene: TRBV7-8; D gene: TRBD2; clone size: -; CDR3 protein: CASSSTLLAGGLSEQFF; CDR3 DNA: TGTGCCAGCAGCTCCACCCTACTAGCGGGGGGGCTTAGTGAGCAGTTCTTC
J gene: TRBJ2-1; V gene: TRBV6-6; D gene: TRBD1; clone size: -; CDR3 protein: CASSSDRGEKQFF; CDR3 DNA: TGTGCCAGCAGTAGCGACAGGGGGGAGAAGCAGTTCTTC
J gene: TRBJ1-1; V gene: TRBV19; D gene: -; clone size: once; CDR3 protein: CASNWGRFNTEAFF; CDR3 DNA: TGTGCCAGTAACTGGGGCAGATTCAACACTGAAGCTTTCTTT
J gene: TRBJ1-2; V gene: TRBV21-1; D gene: -; clone size: -; CDR3 protein: CASSDRVYGYTF; CDR3 DNA: TGTGCCAGCTCCGACAGGGTGTATGGCTACACCTTC
J gene: TRBJ2-1; V gene: TRBV5-4; D gene: TRBD1; clone size: -; CDR3 protein: CASSLGTGTHNEQFF; CDR3 DNA: TGTGCCAGCAGCTTGGGGACAGGGACGCACAATGAGCAGTTCTTC
J gene: TRBJ2-1; V gene: TRBV30; D gene: -; clone size: -; CDR3 protein: CAWSANTGDEQFF; CDR3 DNA: TGTGCCTGGAGTGCAAATACGGGGGATGAGCAGTTCTTC
J gene: TRBJ1-1; V gene: TRBV6-1; D gene: TRBD1; clone size: -; CDR3 protein: CASRSDRGRSEAFF; CDR3 DNA: TGTGCCAGCAGGTCGGACAGGGGGCGATCTGAAGCTTTCTTT
J gene: TRBJ1-3; V gene: TRBV4-1; D gene: -; clone size: medium-sized; CDR3 protein: CASSQGVRGASGNTIYF; CDR3 DNA: TGCGCCAGCAGCCAAGGTGTCCGGGGGGCGTCTGGAAACACCATATATTTT
J gene: TRBJ1-1; V gene: TRBV27; D gene: TRBD1; clone size: -; CDR3 protein: CASSLFGQGNTEAFF; CDR3 DNA: TGTGCCAGCAGTTTATTTGGACAGGGGAACACTGAAGCTTTCTTT
J gene: TRBJ1-4; V gene: TRBV19; D gene: -; clone size: -; CDR3 protein: CASSIGEKLFF; CDR3 DNA: TGTGCCAGTAGTATCGGGGAAAAACTGTTTTTT
J gene: TRBJ2-3; V gene: TRBV6-4; D gene: TRBD1; clone size: -; CDR3 protein: CASSGTGGTDTQYF; CDR3 DNA: TGTGCCAGCAGTGGGACAGGGGGCACAGATACGCAGTATTTT
J gene: TRBJ2-3; V gene: TRBV7-2; D gene: TRBD1; clone size: -; CDR3 protein: CASSRTVEGAGDTQYF; CDR3 DNA: TGTGCCAGCAGCCGTACGGTCGAGGGGGCCGGAGATACGCAGTATTTT
J gene: TRBJ2-6; V gene: TRBV15; D gene: TRBD1; clone size: -; CDR3 protein: CATSRDGEQGFGANGLTF; CDR3 DNA: TGTGCCACCAGCAGAGATGGGGAACAGGGGTTTGGGGCCAACGGCCTGACTTTC
J gene: TRBJ2-1; V gene: TRBV6-5; D gene: -; clone size: -; CDR3 protein: CASRTDRGIYNEQFF; CDR3 DNA: TGTGCCAGCAGAACGGACAGAGGAATATACAATGAGCAGTTCTTC
J gene: TRBJ1-2; V gene: TRBV2; D gene: -; clone size: -; CDR3 protein: CASSETGTFYGYTF; CDR3 DNA: TGTGCCAGCAGCGAGACCGGGACATTCTATGGCTACACCTTC
J gene: TRBJ1-2; V gene: TRBV7-2; D gene: TRBD1; clone size: -; CDR3 protein: CASSPGQGGGYGYTF; CDR3 DNA: TGTGCCAGCAGCCCAGGACAGGGCGGCGGGTATGGCTACACCTTC
J gene: TRBJ2-7; V gene: TRBV10-3; D gene: -; clone size: -; CDR3 protein: CAIGANSYEQYF; CDR3 DNA: TGTGCCATAGGGGCCAACTCCTACGAGCAGTACTTC
J gene: TRBJ2-7; V gene: TRBV9; D gene: TRBD2; clone size: -; CDR3 protein: CASSVGPPGGEQYF; CDR3 DNA: TGTGCCAGCAGCGTAGGGCCTCCCGGGGGGGAGCAGTACTTC
J gene: TRBJ1-1; V gene: TRBV5-1; D gene: TRBD1; clone size: -; CDR3 protein: CASSAPRGQGGHGNTEAFF; CDR3 DNA: TGCGCCAGCAGCGCCCCACGTGGACAGGGGGGGCACGGGAACACTGAAGCTTTCTTT
J gene: TRBJ2-4; V gene: TRBV10-3; D gene: TRBD2; clone size: -; CDR3 protein: CAIASSGGMKNIQYF; CDR3 DNA: TGTGCCATCGCTTCTAGCGGGGGGATGAAAAACATTCAGTACTTC
J gene: TRBJ1-1; V gene: TRBV29-1; D gene: -; clone size: once; CDR3 protein: CSAERLNTEAFF; CDR3 DNA: TGCAGCGCTGAGCGGTTGAACACTGAAGCTTTCTTT
J gene: TRBJ1-3; V gene: TRBV2; D gene: TRBD1; clone size: -; CDR3 protein: CASSEGTGAGNTIYF; CDR3 DNA: TGTGCCAGCAGTGAGGGGACAGGGGCTGGAAACACCATATATTTT
J gene: TRBJ2-1; V gene: TRBV7-9; D gene: -; clone size: -; CDR3 protein: CASSQWTADEQFF; CDR3 DNA: TGTGCCAGCAGCCAATGGACAGCTGATGAGCAGTTCTTC
J gene: TRBJ1-2; V gene: TRBV25-1; D gene: -; clone size: -; CDR3 protein: CATQHMAALCYTF; CDR3 DNA: TGTGCCACCCAGCACATGGCGGCTTTATGCTACACCTTC
J gene: TRBJ2-1; V gene: TRBV7-9; D gene: TRBD2; clone size: -; CDR3 protein: CASSLGLSGKSYNEQFF; CDR3 DNA: TGTGCCAGCAGCTTAGGGCTTAGCGGGAAATCCTACAATGAGCAGTTCTTC
J gene: TRBJ1-1; V gene: TRBV7-2; D gene: -; clone size: -; CDR3 protein: CASSLYERTEAFF; CDR3 DNA: TGTGCCAGCAGCTTGTACGAGAGGACTGAAGCTTTCTTT
J gene: TRBJ1-5; V gene: TRBV27; D gene: TRBD1; clone size: once; CDR3 protein: CASRGGFGTVHQPQHF; CDR3 DNA: TGTGCCAGCAGGGGGGGATTCGGGACAGTTCATCAGCCCCAGCATTTT
J gene: TRBJ2-1; V gene: TRBV6-5; D gene: -; clone size: -; CDR3 protein: CASRARDTVWSEQFF; CDR3 DNA: TGTGCCAGCAGAGCCCGGGACACGGTCTGGAGTGAGCAGTTCTTC
J gene: TRBJ1-2; V gene: TRBV5-1; D gene: TRBD1; clone size: once; CDR3 protein: CASSAGTGYGYTF; CDR3 DNA: TGCGCCAGCAGCGCGGGGACAGGTTATGGCTACACCTTC
J gene: TRBJ2-3; V gene: TRBV6-5; D gene: TRBD1; clone size: -; CDR3 protein: CASSLRTGTDTQYF; CDR3 DNA: TGTGCCAGCAGTCTGCGGACAGGGACAGATACGCAGTATTTT
J gene: TRBJ2-5; V gene: TRBV27; D gene: TRBD1; clone size: -; CDR3 protein: CASSSNRGQETQYF; CDR3 DNA: TGTGCCAGCAGTTCAAACAGGGGGCAAGAGACCCAGTACTTC
J gene: TRBJ1-1; V gene: TRBV5-5; D gene: TRBD1; clone size: -; CDR3 protein: CASSWDRGGSEAFF; CDR3 DNA: TGTGCCAGCAGTTGGGACAGGGGCGGGTCTGAAGCTTTCTTT
J gene: TRBJ2-2; V gene: TRBV7-9; D gene: -; clone size: -; CDR3 protein: CASSPGLARNTGELFF; CDR3 DNA: TGTGCCAGCAGCCCCGGGCTAGCGCGGAACACCGGGGAGCTGTTTTTT